Presented here are 25 T cell receptor beta chains from one specimen sequenced in a study of cytomegalovirus exposure and HLA in healthy donors. PCR employed 60 Vbeta and 13 Jbeta primers. Assay used: immunoSEQ multiplex PCR; TCRdb lists only in-frame clones, some missing. The data contain about 130,000 clones, around 80% of them seen just once; the ten biggest clones take up 2.2%. Specimen: PBMCs. The receptors stem from a man in his thirties or forties in good health and CMV-seronegative.

The rearrangement uses TRBV28 and TRBJ2-7; the match to TRBD2 covers 10 bases. The CDR3 covers 16 residues. Germline CDR1 reads MDHEN; CDR2 reads SYDVKM. With 6 bases clipped from V and 5 bases from J, the junction kept 13 bases outside the gene matches. The chain's CDR3 is CASSLPASGSYNEQYF. The CDR3 bases are TGTGCCAGCAGCCTCCCGGCTAGCGGGAGTTACAACGAGCAGTACTTC.

This clone was recorded only once. The V gene is TRBV27, the J gene TRBJ1-2, with a tentative D call TRBD1 (6 bases). The ends were cut back, 6 bases at V and 8 bases at J, with 16 bases in the middle. Germline loops: CDR1 MNHEY, CDR2 SMNVEV (reference sequence). This CDR3 is 13 amino acids long. DNA for the CDR3: TGTGCCAGCAGCCGACAGGACGGGGGGGGCTACACCTTC. The encoded protein is CASSRQDGGGYTF.

The chain is built from TRBV28 and TRBJ2-3, with D perhaps matching TRBD2 (5 bases). Germline CDR1 is MDHEN and CDR2 is SYDVKM. The CDR3 is made up of 13 amino acids. V was cut by 5 bases and J by 14 bases, with 20 bases left in between. This chain's CDR3 is CASSLPGEGGWYF. DNA for the CDR3: TGTGCCAGCAGTCTCCCCGGCGAGGGTGGTTGGTATTTT.

The J gene is TRBJ1-1, the V gene TRBV11-2; TRBD1 aligns across 9 bases. Germline lookup yields CDR1 SGHAT and CDR2 FQNNGV. The CDR3 sequence is 14 residues long. V shed 8 bases, J shed 0 bases, and the junction held 4 bases outside the gene matches. CDR3 coding DNA: TGTGCCAGCCGATGGACAGGGGTGAACACTGAAGCTTTCTTT. This sequence encodes CASRWTGVNTEAFF. Filled out from reference TRBV11-2 and TRBJ1-1, the complete variable domain reads EAGVAQSPRYKIIEKRQSVAFWCNPISGHATLYWYQQILGQGPKLLIQFQNNGVVDDSQLPKDRFSAERLKGVDSTLKIQPAKLEDSAVYLCASRWTGVNTEAFFGQGTRLTVV.

The V call is TRBV18, the J call TRBJ1-1; D may be TRBD1 (6 bases). V lost 4 bases and J lost 0, with 24 bases in between. CDR1 and CDR2 (germline): KGHSH, LQKENI. This CDR3 is built from 19 residues. In DNA form, the CDR3 reads TGTGCCAGCTCACTTAGAAGGCAGGGGAATGATGTGATGAACACTGAAGCTTTCTTT. The encoded protein is CASSLRRQGNDVMNTEAFF.

This clone was seen more than once but under ten times. This rearrangement joins TRBV6-5 to TRBJ2-1; 7 bases map to TRBD2. Germline lookup yields CDR1 MNHEY and CDR2 SVGAGI. Trimming cost V 8 bases and J 7 bases; bases outside gene matches: 14. The CDR3 consists of 15 residues. CDR3 in amino acids: CASGPSGFQKNEQFF. CDR3 DNA sequence: TGTGCCAGCGGGCCTAGCGGCTTTCAGAAGAATGAGCAGTTCTTC.

The chain joins TRBV18 to TRBJ1-6; unclear D gene. The CDR3 spans 13 residues. Per germline, CDR1 KGHSH and CDR2 LQKENI. Trimming stripped 3 bases from V and 5 bases from J, with 5 bases between. DNA for the CDR3: TGTGCCAGCTCACCCGGAGATAATTCACCCCTCCACTTT. Translated, it gives CASSPGDNSPLHF.

This chain links TRBV5-6 with TRBJ2-7; no clear D gene. The germline V and J ends were trimmed by 3 bases and 0 bases, with 10 bases remaining between them. CDR1 and CDR2 from the germline V gene are SGHDT and YYEEEE. The CDR3 consists of 14 residues. This CDR3 is CASSSQITSYEQYF. The CDR3, as DNA: TGTGCCAGCAGCTCCCAGATTACCTCCTACGAGCAGTACTTC.

DNA for the CDR3: TGTGCCAGCAGAGAGGGTCGAAGAGACGAGCAGTACTTC. It translates to CASREGRRDEQYF. The genes are TRBV6-5 and TRBJ2-5; TRBD2 might be the D (5 bases). The J call is doubtful: the DNA matches TRBJ2-7 better. The CDR3 runs 13 residues. The germline CDR1 and CDR2 sequences are MNHEY and SVGAGI.

The V and J genes are TRBV27 and TRBJ2-5, with TRBD2 matching over 7 bases. CDR3 length equals 15 residues. With 5 bases clipped from V and 0 bases from J, the junction kept 6 bases outside the gene matches. In germline, CDR1 is MNHEY, CDR2 SMNVEV (reference sequence). This chain's CDR3 is CASSIGLEYQETQYF. DNA of the CDR3: TGTGCCAGCAGTATCGGACTAGAGTACCAAGAGACCCAGTACTTC.

The chain carries TRBV10-3 and TRBJ2-7; TRBD2 matches 12 bases. V shed 11 bases, J shed 4 bases, and the junction held 9 bases outside the gene matches. The germline CDR1 and CDR2 sequences are ENHRY and SYGVKD. This CDR3 region has 14 residues. The CDR3 region is CAGGDGLAGYEQYF. For the CDR3, the DNA is TGTGCCGGCGGCGACGGACTAGCGGGATACGAGCAGTACTTC.

This clone was counted a single time. The rearrangement uses TRBV28 and TRBJ2-1; no reliable D call. The germline V and J ends were trimmed by 6 bases and 6 bases, with 9 bases remaining between them. The length of the CDR3 is 12 residues. CDR1 MDHEN and CDR2 SYDVKM come from the germline V gene. The CDR3 protein is CASSWAVNEQFF. The CDR3 DNA is TGTGCCAGCAGCTGGGCCGTCAATGAGCAGTTCTTC.

The genes are TRBV7-9 and TRBJ2-7; 7 bases map to TRBD1. The junction had 5 bases not matched to a gene; V was cut back by 8 bases and J by 1 base. The CDR3 is made up of 13 amino acids. The germline V gene has CDR1 SEHNR and CDR2 FQNEAQ (reference sequence). The CDR3 coding sequence is TGTGCCAGCTTAGGGGGCGGGTCCTACGAGCAGTACTTC. Protein product: CASLGGGSYEQYF.

This chain uses TRBV19 with TRBJ1-3, with unresolved D. The germline gives CDR1 LNHDA, CDR2 SQIVND (reference sequence). The CDR3 runs to 14 residues. Trimming removed 8 bases from V and 0 bases from J, with 11 bases in between. The CDR3 sequence is CASAVSGSGNTIYF. CDR3 sequence (DNA): TGTGCCAGTGCCGTTAGTGGCTCTGGAAACACCATATATTTT.

The gene calls are TRBV10-3 and TRBJ1-2; D is unclear. This CDR3 has 14 amino acids. Germline V gene lookup returns CDR1 ENHRY and CDR2 SYGVKD. V was shortened by 6 bases and J by 10 bases, with 21 bases between the two germline ends. The CDR3 spells CAIRDSGSTEDYTF. The CDR3 DNA is TGTGCCATCAGGGACTCGGGGAGCACTGAGGACTACACCTTC.

V gene TRBV6-5 combines with J gene TRBJ2-7; D perhaps matches TRBD2 (6 bases). Trimming left V 2 bases short and J 3 bases short, with 11 bases between. The CDR3 has 14 amino acids. Germline CDR1 and CDR2: MNHEY and SVGAGI. The CDR3 reads CASSYIGGVYEQYF. CDR3 DNA sequence: TGTGCCAGCAGTTACATTGGCGGGGTCTACGAGCAGTACTTC.

The chain employs TRBV6-6 and TRBJ2-3; the match to TRBD2 covers 8 bases. V gave up 2 bases and J gave up 0 bases; unmatched junction bases: 4. The germline CDR1 and CDR2 sequences are MNHNY and SVGAGI (reference sequence). The CDR3 sequence is 16 residues long. Written as DNA, the CDR3 is TGTGCCAGCAGTTACCGACTAGCGACTAGCACAGATACGCAGTATTTT. Translation: CASSYRLATSTDTQYF.

The V gene is TRBV6-1, the J gene TRBJ1-4; 11 bases are a match to TRBD1. The germline V gene has CDR1 MNHNS and CDR2 SASEGT. V shed 5 bases, J shed 5 bases, and the junction held 4 bases outside the gene matches. This CDR3 spans 15 amino acids. Here the CDR3 reads CASSSGDRGNEKLFF. CDR3 DNA sequence: TGTGCCAGCAGTTCTGGGGACAGGGGGAATGAAAAACTGTTTTTT.

The chain has TRBV27 and TRBJ2-1; D may be TRBD2 (6 bases). V was cut by 3 bases and J by 6 bases, with 12 bases left in between. The CDR3 length is 14 residues. Germline CDR1 reads MNHEY; CDR2 reads SMNVEV (reference sequence). CDR3 region: CASSFGGGFNEQFF. The CDR3, as DNA: TGTGCCAGCAGTTTTGGTGGGGGGTTCAATGAGCAGTTCTTC.

V gene TRBV27 combines with J gene TRBJ1-2; D might be TRBD1 (6 bases). This CDR3 region has 15 residues. V was pared by 8 bases and J by 1 base, with 17 bases between. Germline V gives CDR1 MNHEY, CDR2 SMNVEV (reference sequence). The CDR3 nucleotides read TGTGCCAGCGCTCAGGTCAGGGGAAGTAACTATGGCTACACCTTC. Protein sequence: CASAQVRGSNYGYTF.

The chain uses TRBV7-6 and TRBJ1-1; unclear D gene. V lost 5 bases to trimming and J lost 6 bases, with 13 bases between them. This CDR3 contains 13 residues. The germline CDR1 and CDR2 sequences are SGHVS and FNYEAQ. The CDR3 DNA reads as TGTGCCAGCAGCGCAGGAGGACGGGCTGAAGCTTTCTTT. It translates to CASSAGGRAEAFF.

The count of this clone is one. V gene TRBV11-3 combines with J gene TRBJ2-2; perhaps TRBD1 as D (5 bases). Trimming left V 1 base short and J 6 bases short, with 6 bases between. Germline V gene data show CDR1 as SGHNT and CDR2 as YENEEA. CDR3 length: 13 amino acids. The CDR3 DNA is TGTGCCAGCAGCTTAGTAGGGGCCGGGGAGCTGTTTTTT. It specifies CASSLVGAGELFF.

This sequence joins TRBV2 and TRBJ2-4; TRBD2 matches at 8 bases. The junction had 10 bases not matched to a gene; V was cut back by 7 bases and J by 5 bases. This CDR3 comprises 15 residues. Germline loops: CDR1 SNHLY, CDR2 FYNNEI. The CDR3 DNA is TGTGCCAGCACTTGGAGCGGGAGTGGGGAAAACATTCAGTACTTC. This sequence encodes CASTWSGSGENIQYF. Full variable domain (remainder filled in from reference TRBV2 and TRBJ2-4): EPEVTQTPSHQVTQMGQEVILRCVPISNHLYFYWYRQILGQKVEFLVSFYNNEISEKSEIFDDQFSVERPDGSNFTLKIRSTKLEDSAMYFCASTWSGSGENIQYFGAGTRLSVL.

The rearrangement links TRBV16 to TRBJ1-1, with D perhaps TRBD1 (5 bases). This CDR3 spans 15 amino acids. Germline values: CDR1 KGHSY, CDR2 FQNENV. Between the trimmed V and J ends, which lost 2 bases and 0 bases, there was a span of 10 bases. The CDR3: CASSQDQGMNTEAFF. CDR3 nucleotide sequence: TGTGCCAGCAGCCAAGATCAGGGAATGAACACTGAAGCTTTCTTT.

V usage is TRBV6-5 and J usage is TRBJ2-7; the D gene is possibly TRBD2 (5 bases). The CDR3 loop spans 14 amino acids. CDR1 is MNHEY and CDR2 is SVGAGI in the germline V gene. The V end lost 6 bases, the J end lost 2 bases, and 14 bases lay between the germline ends. The CDR3 loop is CASRAGLRAYEQYF. The CDR3 DNA follows: TGTGCCAGCAGGGCCGGACTCCGAGCCTACGAGCAGTACTTC.